The entry below describes one T cell receptor (beta chain). The data belong to a study of blood T cell repertoires in COVID-19. For the study at large: From the United States, Italy and Spain came samples of acute and convalescent COVID-19.

Germline V gene sequence: CDR1 LNHDA, CDR2 SQIVND (reference sequence). V shed 2 bases, J shed 0 bases, and the junction held 4 bases outside the gene matches. The CDR3 consists of 15 residues. Assay used: immunoSEQ multiplex PCR; TCRdb lists only in-frame clones, some missing. The table records roughly 70,000 clones, about 88% of them present only once. Sequenced input: peripheral blood. The sequence derives from a man aged 70-80 years with acute or convalescent COVID-19. The chain has TRBV19 and TRBJ2-7; 7 nucleotides match TRBD1. The CDR3 loop is CASSIQGTVSYEQYF. The DNA of the CDR3 is TGTGCCAGTAGTATACAGGGGACAGTCTCCTACGAGCAGTACTTC.